This TCR beta chain is from a study of molecular identifiers for immune sequencing clone quantification. Study-level results: Underestimated sizes of highly expanded clones could result from identical TCR molecules that share a barcode.

Previously described methods with listed TCR primers produced the bulk TCR libraries. TCRdb itself ran the PCR reads through MiXCR, one entry per CDR3 protein. This repertoire shows hundreds of thousands of distinct CDR3 sequences, about 20% found once; its top ten account for roughly 0.83%. Naive CD8 T cells were sorted as CD8+CD4-CCR7+CD45RA+. Germline V gene data show CDR1 as MNHEY and CDR2 as SMNVEV (reference sequence). The V gene lost 6 bases and the J gene lost 7 bases, with 19 bases spanning the gap. The CDR3 has 14 residues. The table lists this clonotype with a few counts. No antigen is known for it.

What was sequenced was naive CD8+ T cells from blood, with Jurkat cell RNA spiked in. Documented subset: FACS-sorted CD8+CD4-CCR7+CD45RA+ naive T cells. The V gene is TRBV27, the J gene TRBJ2-7, with D possibly being TRBD1 (6 bases). This receptor was taken from a human donor in good health. Some libraries in this study had Jurkat cell RNA spiked in. CDR3 residues: CASRVTGGWLEQYF. In DNA, the CDR3 is TGTGCCAGCAGGGTGACAGGAGGATGGTTAGAGCAGTACTTC.